This is a list of T cell receptor beta chains from one sample in a study of cytomegalovirus exposure and HLA in healthy donors. Assay: immunoSEQ multiplex PCR; the TCRdb copy retains only in-frame clones and omits some. The sample carries about 150,000 clones, roughly 78% recorded once. Sequencing was done on a sample of PBMCs. Receptors were obtained from a woman aged 40 to 50 in good health and CMV-seronegative. CDR3s include the opening cysteine and the closing phenylalanine or tryptophan.

len: 16; v_gene: TRBV27; CDR3aa: CASSLMPGQGVEKLFF
len: 16; v_gene: TRBV6-1; CDR3aa: CASSAAGTSASYEQYF
len: 16; v_gene: TRBV28; CDR3aa: CASRPYLMTGISGYTF
len: 15; v_gene: TRBV28; CDR3aa: CASSIPGTGESPLHF
len: 15; v_gene: TRBV18; CDR3aa: CASSPTGGFGNTIYF
len: 16; v_gene: TRBV5-6; CDR3aa: CASSLGWDRDTDTQYF
len: 20; v_gene: TRBV2; CDR3aa: CASSDLPNPVDSKNTDTQYF
len: 16; v_gene: TRBV2; CDR3aa: CASSERGARVGNTIYF
len: 13; v_gene: TRBV5-5; CDR3aa: CASSPRQGHIQYF
len: 14; v_gene: TRBV10-2; CDR3aa: CASSVTGRTGELFF
len: 13; v_gene: TRBV5-4; CDR3aa: CASSLEGNYGYTF
len: 14; v_gene: TRBV5-4; CDR3aa: CASSLSTGESGYTF
len: 15; v_gene: TRBV11-2; CDR3aa: CASSLVAGVGTEAFF
len: 15; v_gene: TRBV5-6; CDR3aa: CASSRTGTVSYEQYF
len: 15; v_gene: TRBV4-1; CDR3aa: CASSFSGQLTDTQYF
len: 16; v_gene: TRBV15; CDR3aa: CATSRVLATLEETQYF
len: 14; v_gene: TRBV28; CDR3aa: CASGGGQTNEKLFF